Each of the 16 T cell receptor beta chains below was sequenced from the same sample in a study of radiation and T cells in renal cell carcinoma (dated by TCRdb to about 2020). The meaning of the sample's time point label: tumor resected at nephrectomy. The sample's treatment or condition, from its label and the paper: treatment-naive control, cytoreductive nephrectomy. Library preparation employed the immunoSEQ multiplex PCR assay. Drawn from immuneACCESS, this table holds only the in-frame rearrangements with V and J called that TCRdb kept. Clones are partly lost; checked studies trace under half to an unresolved V gene and leave the rest unexplained. The sample profile shows roughly 13,000 clones; just over 55% of them were found once. The ten largest clonotypes hold roughly 13% of the sample. The sample consisted of tumor tissue, taken from a patient whose treatment was nephrectomy without radiotherapy. These receptors were obtained from a man over 45 with renal cell carcinoma.

The chain carries TRBV19 and TRBJ2-1; 12 nucleotides match TRBD1. CDR3 length: 14 residues. V lost 8 bases, J lost 7 bases, and 6 bases stayed unmatched. CDR1 is LNHDA and CDR2 is SQIVND in the germline V gene (reference sequence). CDR3 residues: CASQPGQGANEQFF. In DNA, the CDR3 is TGTGCCAGTCAACCGGGACAGGGGGCTAATGAGCAGTTCTTC.

This rearrangement joins TRBV15 to TRBJ1-4, with D possibly matching TRBD1 (6 bases). Germline V gives CDR1 LNHNV, CDR2 YYDKDF (reference sequence). V was pared by 1 base and J by 0 bases, with 15 bases between. The CDR3 extends over 18 amino acids. CDR3 DNA sequence: TGTGCCACCAGCAGAGCCTGGGAGGGGGGTGCAACTAATGAAAAACTGTTTTTT. As protein: CATSRAWEGGATNEKLFF.

CDR3: CSVVSLGLYEQYF. CDR3 DNA sequence: TGCAGCGTTGTATCCCTGGGACTTTACGAGCAGTACTTC. The J gene is TRBJ2-7, the V gene TRBV29-1; TRBD2 might be the D (6 bases). CDR1 and CDR2 (germline): SQVTM, ANQGSEA. The CDR3 covers 13 residues. Trimming removed 4 bases at V and 4 bases at J, with 14 bases between.

The chain recombines TRBV7-9 with TRBJ1-1, with TRBD1 identical over 7 bases. The CDR3 length is 13 residues. With 5 bases clipped from V and 6 bases from J, the junction kept 6 bases outside the gene matches. Germline CDR1 and CDR2: SEHNR and FQNEAQ (reference sequence). CDR3 amino acids: CASSRQGVSEAFF. The CDR3 DNA reads TGTGCCAGCAGCCGACAGGGAGTTTCTGAAGCTTTCTTT.

This clone was recorded a few times. CDR3 sequence reads: CARGTGYNSPLHF. Here the CDR3 DNA reads TGTGCCCGGGGGACAGGGTATAATTCACCCCTCCACTTT. The V gene is TRBV30, the J gene TRBJ1-6; TRBD1 matches at 9 bases. Germline loops: CDR1 GTSNPN, CDR2 SVGIG (reference sequence). Unmatched junction bases numbered 3, after V lost 8 bases and J lost 4 bases. This CDR3 region has 13 residues.

This clone has more than one count but fewer than ten. The chain links TRBV2 to TRBJ2-7; D is uncertain. Trimming left V 3 bases short and J 5 bases short, with 5 bases between. The CDR3 is made up of 11 amino acids. Germline lookup yields CDR1 SNHLY and CDR2 FYNNEI. In DNA, the CDR3 is TGTGCCAGCAGTGACTACGACGAGCAGTACTTC. Its translation is CASSDYDEQYF.

The chain recombines TRBV7-9 with TRBJ1-3; 8 bases agree with TRBD1. The CDR3 runs to 13 residues. The junction had 13 bases not matched to a gene; V was cut back by 6 bases and J by 15 bases. Per germline, CDR1 SEHNR and CDR2 FQNEAQ (reference sequence). DNA of the CDR3: TGTGCCAGCAGACTAACCGGGACAGGCGCCGAATATTTT. This translates into CASRLTGTGAEYF.

The chain joins TRBV2 to TRBJ1-2; perhaps TRBD1 as D (6 bases). The CDR3 sequence is 14 residues long. Germline lookup yields CDR1 SNHLY and CDR2 FYNNEI. Trimming stripped 8 bases from V and 4 bases from J, with 17 bases between. The CDR3 nucleotides are TGTGCCAGCTCAAGAGGGGGGCAAGTCTATGGCTACACCTTC. Translation: CASSRGGQVYGYTF.

This clone was picked up a small number of times. This chain uses TRBV19 with TRBJ1-5; D remains ambiguous. The CDR3 extends over 14 amino acids. Trimming cost V 6 bases and J 0 bases, with 9 bases left between them. Germline lookup yields CDR1 LNHDA and CDR2 SQIVND (reference sequence). Here the CDR3 DNA reads TGTGCCAGTAGCCTCGACATTAGCAATCAGCCCCAGCATTTT. It yields the protein CASSLDISNQPQHF.

This CDR3 is CASSVNGDLYNEQFF. The CDR3 DNA sequence: TGTGCCAGCAGTGTTAATGGGGATCTCTACAATGAGCAGTTCTTC. This rearrangement joins TRBV6-5 to TRBJ2-1; D not resolved. The CDR3 contains 15 residues. The ends were cut back, 5 bases at V and 3 bases at J, with 14 bases in the middle. Germline V gene sequence: CDR1 MNHEY, CDR2 SVGAGI.

The count of this clone is one. The rearrangement uses TRBV7-8 and TRBJ2-3; a weak D match, TRBD1 (5 bases). This CDR3 has 15 amino acids. Trimming left V 2 bases short and J 0 bases short, with 9 bases between. CDR1 SGHVS and CDR2 FQNEAQ come from the germline V gene. The CDR3 here is CASSLFGQSTDTQYF. CDR3 DNA sequence: TGTGCCAGCAGCTTATTCGGACAAAGCACAGATACGCAGTATTTT. Supplemented by reference TRBV7-8 and TRBJ2-3, the full variable domain reads GAGVSQSPRYKVAKRGQDVALRCDPISGHVSLFWYQQALGQGPEFLTYFQNEAQLDKSGLPSDRFFAERPEGSVSTLKIQRTQQEDSAVYLCASSLFGQSTDTQYFGPGTRLTVL.

A remark on this clone: The sample has other DNA sequences that encode this CDR3 too. This chain uses TRBV9 with TRBJ2-7; D is unclear. In germline, CDR1 is SGDLS, CDR2 YYNGEE. The V and J ends lost 7 bases and 2 bases respectively, with 13 bases between them. This CDR3 has 13 amino acids. CDR3 in DNA: TGTGCCAGCGGACCGGGTGGGCCCTACGAGCAGTACTTC. The encoded protein is CASGPGGPYEQYF.

The rearrangement links TRBV11-2 to TRBJ1-2; possible D gene TRBD1, 5 bases. This CDR3 is built from 14 residues. V gave up 3 bases and J gave up 2 bases, with 10 bases separating them. Germline loops: CDR1 SGHAT, CDR2 FQNNGV. For the CDR3, the DNA is TGTGCCAGCAGCTTTTCTTCAGGGAACTATGGCTACACCTTC. This gives the protein CASSFSSGNYGYTF.

The chain has TRBV6-1 and TRBJ1-2, with 9 positions matching TRBD1. Trimming took 8 bases from V and 4 from J; bases not matched to a gene: 2. The CDR3 length is 12 residues. Germline CDR1 MNHNS, CDR2 SASEGT. This chain's CDR3 is CASWTGVYGYTF. The CDR3 coding sequence is TGTGCCAGCTGGACAGGGGTCTATGGCTACACCTTC.

This clone has only one observation. The rearrangement uses TRBV29-1 and TRBJ1-3, with D maybe TRBD1 (5 bases). Germline V lookup: CDR1 SQVTM, CDR2 ANQGSEA. The CDR3 has 13 amino acids. V was cut by 7 bases and J by 0 bases, with 10 bases left in between. The CDR3 loop is CSARGSSGNTIYF. In DNA, the CDR3 is TGCAGCGCCCGGGGGAGCTCTGGAAACACCATATATTTT.

The chain carries TRBV30 and TRBJ2-3, with 8 bases identical to TRBD1. Germline CDR1 is GTSNPN and CDR2 is SVGIG (reference sequence). The length of the CDR3 is 15 residues. Trimming at V came to 5 bases and at J to 1 base, leaving 8 bases not matched to a gene. The CDR3 DNA follows: TGTGCCTGGGTTCGACAGGGGATTCGCACAGATACGCAGTATTTT. Translated, it gives CAWVRQGIRTDTQYF.